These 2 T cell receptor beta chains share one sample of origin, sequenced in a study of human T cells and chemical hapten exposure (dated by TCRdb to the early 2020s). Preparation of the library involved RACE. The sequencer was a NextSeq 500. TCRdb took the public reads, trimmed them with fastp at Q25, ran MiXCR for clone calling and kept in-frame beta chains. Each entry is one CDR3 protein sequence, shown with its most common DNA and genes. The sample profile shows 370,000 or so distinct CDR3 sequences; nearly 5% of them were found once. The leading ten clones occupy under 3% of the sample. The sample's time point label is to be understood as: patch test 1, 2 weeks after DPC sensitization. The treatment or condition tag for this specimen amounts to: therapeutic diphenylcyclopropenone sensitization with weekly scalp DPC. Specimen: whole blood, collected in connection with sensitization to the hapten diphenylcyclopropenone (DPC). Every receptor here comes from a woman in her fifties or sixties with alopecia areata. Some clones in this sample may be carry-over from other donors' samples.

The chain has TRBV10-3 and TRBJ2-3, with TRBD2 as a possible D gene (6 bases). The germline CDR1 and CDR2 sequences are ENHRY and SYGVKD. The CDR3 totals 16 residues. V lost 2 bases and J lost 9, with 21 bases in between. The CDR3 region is CAISEDPPGIGGTQYF. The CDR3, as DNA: TGTGCCATCAGTGAGGACCCTCCGGGGATTGGGGGGACGCAGTATTTT.

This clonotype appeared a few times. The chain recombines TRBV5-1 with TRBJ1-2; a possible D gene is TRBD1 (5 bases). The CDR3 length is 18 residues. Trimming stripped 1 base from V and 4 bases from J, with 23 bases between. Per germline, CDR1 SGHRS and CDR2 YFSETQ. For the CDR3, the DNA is TGCGCCAGCAGCTTGAGGGGACGGACTGCCATCGTCGCCTATGGCTACACCTTC. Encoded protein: CASSLRGRTAIVAYGYTF.